These T cell receptor beta chains were read from a single sample in a study of shared clonotypes between healthy human individuals. Some clones are missing from TCRdb's copy, which holds only in-frame ones; the method was immunoSEQ multiplex PCR. This repertoire shows approximately 1,500,000 clones, under 99% found once; its top ten account for about 0.4%. The specimen sequenced was naive CD4+ T cells sorted from blood. These TCRs come from a man aged 30 to 45 in good health. The CDR3 runs from the conserved cysteine through the conserved F or W. A D gene is named only where the DNA matches it firmly. Size values are once, few and many counts, or a class for expanded clones, and some rows have none.

J: TRBJ1-4; D: .; V: TRBV27; size: .; DNA: TGTGCCAGCAGGCCAGCGCCACAGCCTTATGAAAAACTGTTTTTT; CDR3: CASRPAPQPYEKLFF
J: TRBJ2-1; D: TRBD1; V: TRBV5-8; size: .; DNA: TGTGCCAGCAGCCCCCGACAGGGGCGCAGGAATGAGCAGTTCTTC; CDR3: CASSPRQGRRNEQFF
J: TRBJ1-2; D: .; V: TRBV15; size: .; DNA: TGTGCCACCAGCAGAGAAGTGTCGGCGGGCGGCTACACCTTC; CDR3: CATSREVSAGGYTF
J: TRBJ2-1; D: TRBD2; V: TRBV11-3; size: .; DNA: TGTGCCAGCAGCTTGGGGCTAGCGGGCTCCTACAATGAGCAGTTCTTC; CDR3: CASSLGLAGSYNEQFF
J: TRBJ2-7; D: TRBD1; V: TRBV5-1; size: .; DNA: TGCGCCAGCAGCTTTTTAGGGACAGGGGACTCCTACGAGCAGTACTTC; CDR3: CASSFLGTGDSYEQYF
J: TRBJ1-1; D: .; V: TRBV5-4; size: .; DNA: TGTGCCAGCAGCAACAAGAACACTGAAGCTTTCTTT; CDR3: CASSNKNTEAFF
J: TRBJ2-1; D: TRBD1; V: TRBV11-2; size: .; DNA: TGTGCCAGCAGCTTAGAGGGACAGGGGTTAAGCTCCTACAATGAGCAGTTCTTC; CDR3: CASSLEGQGLSSYNEQFF
J: TRBJ2-1; D: TRBD1; V: TRBV29-1; size: .; DNA: TGCAGCGTTACTGACAGGGGGCCTTACAATGAGCAGTTCTTC; CDR3: CSVTDRGPYNEQFF
J: TRBJ1-2; D: .; V: TRBV28; size: .; DNA: TGTGCCAGCAGTTTTTCGCAGGGCAGTTGGTATGGCTACACCTTC; CDR3: CASSFSQGSWYGYTF
J: TRBJ1-5; D: .; V: TRBV28; size: .; DNA: TGTGCCAGCACTTGGGGATTCAATCAGCCCCAGCATTTT; CDR3: CASTWGFNQPQHF
J: TRBJ1-2; D: .; V: TRBV19; size: .; DNA: TGTGCCAGTAGATTAAGGCCTTCGGGGAACTATGGCTACACCTTC; CDR3: CASRLRPSGNYGYTF
J: TRBJ2-1; D: TRBD1; V: TRBV5-1; size: .; DNA: TGCGCCAGCAGCTTGTCGTGGGACAGGGGCTTTGGGGAGCAGTTCTTC; CDR3: CASSLSWDRGFGEQFF
J: TRBJ1-4; D: .; V: TRBV7-9; size: .; DNA: TGTGCCAGCAGATTCTCTAGGGACCCCGAGCCCCCTAATCAAAAACTGTTTTTT; CDR3: CASRFSRDPEPPNQKLFF
J: TRBJ1-1; D: .; V: TRBV18; size: .; DNA: TGTGCCAGCTCACCACTGCAACTGGCGGGACCCCCCACTGAAGCTTTCTTT; CDR3: CASSPLQLAGPPTEAFF
J: TRBJ2-7; D: .; V: TRBV28; size: .; DNA: TGTGCCAGCTTCTCGACAGGTTCAAGATACGAGCAGTACTTC; CDR3: CASFSTGSRYEQYF
J: TRBJ1-5; D: .; V: TRBV27; size: .; DNA: TGTGCCAGCAGTTTCACGTCTAGACGTGGCAATCAGCCCCAGCATTTT; CDR3: CASSFTSRRGNQPQHF
J: TRBJ2-4; D: TRBD2; V: TRBV11-2; size: .; DNA: TGTGCCAGCAGCTCCCTCCGGGAGGTTGCCAAAAACATTCAGTACTTC; CDR3: CASSSLREVAKNIQYF
J: TRBJ1-1; D: .; V: TRBV28; size: .; DNA: TGTGCCCACGCCCGGAAACTGAACACTGAAGCTTTCTTT; CDR3: CAHARKLNTEAFF
J: TRBJ2-1; D: .; V: TRBV27; size: .; DNA: TGTGCCAGCAGTTTAGGTCCAGGCCCCTACAATGAGCAGTTCTTC; CDR3: CASSLGPGPYNEQFF
J: TRBJ1-3; D: .; V: TRBV5-5; size: .; DNA: TGTGCCAGCAGCTCTTCAGGCGCCTCTGGAAACACCATATATTTT; CDR3: CASSSSGASGNTIYF
J: TRBJ2-5; D: TRBD2; V: TRBV5-1; size: .; DNA: TGCGCCAGCAGCTTGGGTCCGGGACTAGGAGAGACCCAGTACTTC; CDR3: CASSLGPGLGETQYF
J: TRBJ2-6; D: .; V: TRBV7-6; size: .; DNA: TGTGCCAGCAGCTTAGCCCTATCAGGCAGTTGGTCTGGGGCCAACGTCCTGACTTTC; CDR3: CASSLALSGSWSGANVLTF
J: TRBJ2-7; D: .; V: TRBV28; size: .; DNA: TGTGCCAGCAGCCCCCCAGGTTATCTACAGGAGCAGTACTTC; CDR3: CASSPPGYLQEQYF
J: TRBJ2-4; D: TRBD2; V: TRBV18; size: once; DNA: TGTGCCAGCTCACCCGGGACTAGCGTTAAAAACATTCAGTACTTC; CDR3: CASSPGTSVKNIQYF
J: TRBJ1-1; D: TRBD1; V: TRBV29-1; size: .; DNA: TGCAGCGCTGGGACAGGGGGCGTGAACACTGAAGCTTTCTTT; CDR3: CSAGTGGVNTEAFF
J: TRBJ1-4; D: .; V: TRBV5-1; size: .; DNA: TGCGCCAGCAGCTTGCTTGGGGCCTCAGAAAAACTGTTTTTT; CDR3: CASSLLGASEKLFF
J: TRBJ2-3; D: TRBD2; V: TRBV7-9; size: .; DNA: TGTGCCAGCAGCTTGGGCGGACTAGCGGGGGGCACAGATACGCAGTATTTT; CDR3: CASSLGGLAGGTDTQYF
J: TRBJ2-5; D: .; V: TRBV18; size: .; DNA: TGTGCCAGCTCCCGTTCAATCCCCTCAGTGGAGACCCAGTACTTC; CDR3: CASSRSIPSVETQYF
J: TRBJ2-3; D: TRBD1; V: TRBV2; size: .; DNA: TGTGCCAGCAGTCTCCTTGGACAGGGCGGGACAGATACGCAGTATTTT; CDR3: CASSLLGQGGTDTQYF
J: TRBJ2-7; D: TRBD1; V: TRBV7-9; size: .; DNA: TGTGCCAGCAGCGCCGGACAGGGTTTGCGCTACGAGCAGTACTTC; CDR3: CASSAGQGLRYEQYF
J: TRBJ1-4; D: TRBD1; V: TRBV7-9; size: .; DNA: TGTGCCAGCAGCACCCGCGTCCCGGGACAGGGCAGTAATGAAAAACTGTTTTTT; CDR3: CASSTRVPGQGSNEKLFF
J: TRBJ2-1; D: .; V: TRBV11-2; size: .; DNA: TGTGCCAGCAGCTCCACCTGGACAATCCCCGACAATGAGCAGTTCTTC; CDR3: CASSSTWTIPDNEQFF
J: TRBJ2-1; D: .; V: TRBV7-6; size: .; DNA: TGTGCCAGCAGCTACAGGACTGGGGGAATGGGGTACAATGAGCAGTTCTTC; CDR3: CASSYRTGGMGYNEQFF
J: TRBJ2-1; D: .; V: TRBV5-1; size: few; DNA: TGCGCCAGCAGCTTGGCAGGGGTCAATGAGCAGTTCTTC; CDR3: CASSLAGVNEQFF
J: TRBJ1-5; D: .; V: TRBV6-6; size: .; DNA: TGTGCCAGCAGTTACTCCCCCGGAGGGCCCCAGCATTTT; CDR3: CASSYSPGGPQHF
J: TRBJ1-1; D: TRBD1; V: TRBV11-2; size: .; DNA: TGTGCCAGCAGCGTATCCGGGACAGGGGGCCTAGCCGCTGAAGCTTTCTTT; CDR3: CASSVSGTGGLAAEAFF
J: TRBJ1-5; D: .; V: TRBV5-5; size: .; DNA: TGTGCCAGCAGCTTGGACACCAATCAGCCCCAGCATTTT; CDR3: CASSLDTNQPQHF
J: TRBJ1-1; D: .; V: TRBV18; size: .; DNA: TGTGCCAGCTCTGAGACTCGCACTGAAGCTTTCTTT; CDR3: CASSETRTEAFF
J: TRBJ2-3; D: .; V: TRBV4-1; size: .; DNA: TGCGCCAGCAGCCATGACAAAAGCACAGATACGCAGTATTTT; CDR3: CASSHDKSTDTQYF
J: TRBJ1-4; D: TRBD1; V: TRBV5-4; size: .; DNA: TGTGCCAGCAGCTTGAAGGGGACAGCTGAAAAACTGTTTTTT; CDR3: CASSLKGTAEKLFF
J: TRBJ2-1; D: .; V: TRBV5-1; size: .; DNA: TGCGCCAGCAGCTTGGTGTCCCCGTCTAGCAATGAGCAGTTCTTC; CDR3: CASSLVSPSSNEQFF
J: TRBJ2-3; D: .; V: TRBV5-1; size: .; DNA: TGCGCCAGCAGCGTGCTAAGCTTGTCAGATACGCAGTATTTT; CDR3: CASSVLSLSDTQYF
J: TRBJ2-7; D: .; V: TRBV18; size: .; DNA: TGTGCCAGCTCACGGGACCCATCCTACGAGCAGTACTTC; CDR3: CASSRDPSYEQYF